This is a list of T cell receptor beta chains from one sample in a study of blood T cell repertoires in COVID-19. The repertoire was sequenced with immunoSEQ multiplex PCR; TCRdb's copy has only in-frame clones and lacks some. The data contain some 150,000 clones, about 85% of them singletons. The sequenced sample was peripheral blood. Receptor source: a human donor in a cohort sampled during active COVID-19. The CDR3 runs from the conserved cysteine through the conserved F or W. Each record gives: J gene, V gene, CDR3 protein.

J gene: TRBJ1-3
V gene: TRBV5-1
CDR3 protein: CASSPRQGDAGNTIYF

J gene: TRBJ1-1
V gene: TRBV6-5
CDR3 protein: CASRTGLHTEAFF

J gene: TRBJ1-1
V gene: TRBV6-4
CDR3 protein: CASSLTGQGNTEAFF

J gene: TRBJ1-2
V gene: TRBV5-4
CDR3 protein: CASSSPGQGYYGYTF

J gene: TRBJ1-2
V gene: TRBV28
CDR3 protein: CASSSGQGGGYGYTF

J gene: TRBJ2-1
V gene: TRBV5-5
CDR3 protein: CASSPEGITGDEQFF

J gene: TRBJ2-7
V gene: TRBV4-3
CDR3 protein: CASSQAFTTAYEQYF

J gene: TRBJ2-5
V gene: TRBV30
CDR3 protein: CAWSGDSHQETQYF

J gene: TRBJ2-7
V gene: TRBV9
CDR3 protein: CASSDRDSSYEQYF

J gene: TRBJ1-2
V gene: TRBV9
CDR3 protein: CASSVSSGNYGYTF

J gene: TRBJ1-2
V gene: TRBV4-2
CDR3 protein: CASSQVATQQIYGYTF

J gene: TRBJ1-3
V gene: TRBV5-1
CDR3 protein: CASSLAGNTIYF

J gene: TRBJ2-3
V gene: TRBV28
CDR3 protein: CASSASPDRQTDTQYF